A single sample gave rise to the 22 T cell receptor beta chains below, sequenced in a study of CD8+ T cells in alopecia areata. In each case, RNA was isolated and then reverse transcribed into cDNA as the sequencing template. The assay was immunoSEQ multiplex PCR, and TCRdb's table has in-frame clones only and misses some. Of about 190,000 clones in the sample, more than 50% were seen once. Regarding treatment: oral pan-JAK inhibitor, 5-10 mg twice daily. Material: CD4+ T cells sorted from blood, obtained at week 24, from a patient treated with tofacitinib. These receptors all stem from a human donor with alopecia areata.

V and J are TRBV29-1 and TRBJ1-1; TRBD1 might be the D (6 bases). Trimming took off 6 bases at V and 4 bases at J, with 18 bases between the two ends. Germline values: CDR1 SQVTM, CDR2 ANQGSEA. This CDR3 has 14 residues. Here the CDR3 DNA reads TGCAGCGTGGCAGGGGCAGCCGGCGGCACTGAAGCTTTCTTT. The encoded protein is CSVAGAAGGTEAFF.

This clone has a handful of counts. V and J are TRBV2 and TRBJ2-1; unclear D gene. The germline V and J ends were trimmed by 8 bases and 8 bases, with 7 bases remaining between them. The germline gives CDR1 SNHLY, CDR2 FYNNEI. The CDR3 has 10 residues. CDR3 in DNA: TGTGCCAGCCTGTGGTATGAGCAGTTCTTC. Translated, it gives CASLWYEQFF.

In this sample, this clone is medium-sized. The V and J genes are TRBV11-2 and TRBJ2-5; 11 bases map to TRBD2. Germline-derived CDR1 and CDR2 are SGHAT and FQNNGV. V lost 5 bases, J lost 9 bases, and 8 bases stayed unmatched. The CDR3 length is 14 residues. The CDR3: CASSLGTSGRAQYF. In DNA form, the CDR3 reads TGTGCCAGCAGCCTAGGGACTAGCGGCAGGGCCCAGTACTTC.

The chain combines TRBV11-3 with TRBJ2-1, with 9 bases that match TRBD1. The J segment lost 4 bases and the V segment lost 0 bases, leaving 7 bases of the junction unmatched. CDR1 is SGHNT and CDR2 is YENEEA in the germline V gene. There are 17 residues in the CDR3. CDR3 amino acids: CASSLERGDRAYNEQFF. DNA for the CDR3: TGTGCCAGCAGCTTAGAGCGTGGGGACAGGGCTTACAATGAGCAGTTCTTC.

The chain is built from TRBV30 and TRBJ2-6; D not resolved. V was pared by 4 bases and J by 1 base, with 5 bases between. CDR1 and CDR2 (germline): GTSNPN, SVGIG (reference sequence). The CDR3 has 13 residues. The CDR3 DNA sequence: TGTGCCTGGAAGGTATCTGGGGCCAACGTCCTGACTTTC. The encoded protein is CAWKVSGANVLTF.

The chain couples TRBV5-4 to TRBJ2-3; 8 bases are a match to TRBD2. The germline V gene encodes CDR1 SGHNT and CDR2 YYREEE (reference sequence). Losses at the gene ends were 2 bases for V and 3 bases for J; bases not matched to a gene: 8. CDR3 size: 16 residues. In DNA form, the CDR3 reads TGTGCCAGCAGCTTCGGGGGGGCCCGTGATACAGATACGCAGTATTTT. It codes for CASSFGGARDTDTQYF.

The gene calls are TRBV7-9 and TRBJ2-3; D is unclear. Germline values: CDR1 SEHNR, CDR2 FQNEAQ (reference sequence). The CDR3 has 14 residues. V was pared by 2 bases and J by 0 bases, with 6 bases between. DNA of the CDR3: TGTGCCAGCAGCTTATTCTCAAGCACAGATACGCAGTATTTT. Its protein is CASSLFSSTDTQYF.

This clone appeared once. V and J are TRBV7-2 and TRBJ2-1, with D unresolved. The CDR3 has 15 residues. V lost 5 bases and J 3 bases, leaving 14 bases between the germline ends. Germline V gene data show CDR1 as SGHTA and CDR2 as FQGNSA. The CDR3 DNA reads TGTGCCAGCAGCCGCCTGGGAAGCAACTACAATGAGCAGTTCTTC. This encodes CASSRLGSNYNEQFF.

This rearrangement joins TRBV5-6 to TRBJ2-7; TRBD1 matches at 12 bases. The CDR3 covers 14 residues. The V segment lost 6 bases and the J segment 7 bases; nucleotides outside the gene matches: 8. Per the germline V gene, CDR1 is SGHDT and CDR2 is YYEEEE. As DNA, the CDR3 is TGTGCCAGCAACTCCGGGACAGGGGGCAGGGAGCAGTACTTC. Protein product: CASNSGTGGREQYF. Based on the CDR3 plus reference TRBV5-6 and TRBJ2-7, the full variable domain is DAGVTQSPTHLIKTRGQQVTLRCSPKSGHDTVSWYQQALGQGPQFIFQYYEEEERQRGNFPDRFSGHQFPNYSSELNVNALLLGDSALYLCASNSGTGGREQYFGPGTRLTVT.

Here the CDR3 reads CASSQTISRGPYNEQFF. CDR3 coding DNA: TGTGCCAGCTCACAAACTATAAGCAGGGGACCCTACAATGAGCAGTTCTTC. The chain employs TRBV18 and TRBJ2-1, with D possibly TRBD1 on 6 matching bases. Trimming shortened V by 4 bases and J by 2 bases, and 18 bases separated the two germline ends. The CDR3 totals 17 residues. Germline CDR1 is KGHSH and CDR2 is LQKENI.

The gene calls are TRBV4-3 and TRBJ1-2; D gene unclear. V lost 0 bases, J lost 8 bases, and 19 bases lay in between. From germline, CDR1 is LGHNA and CDR2 YSLEER. This CDR3 is built from 16 residues. The CDR3 DNA reads TGCGCCAGCAGCCAAGATCCGTCGGCGGAATTGGGCGGCTACACCTTC. Translation: CASSQDPSAELGGYTF.

V usage is TRBV7-2 and J usage is TRBJ1-6; D call uncertain. CDR3 size: 14 residues. V lost 6 bases, J lost 10 bases, and 16 bases lay in between. The V gene's germline CDR1 is SGHTA and CDR2 FQGNSA. This CDR3 is CASRKSMGLSPLHF. CDR3 coding DNA: TGTGCCAGCAGAAAATCGATGGGATTATCACCCCTCCACTTT.

This clone has a handful of counts. The rearrangement joins TRBV25-1 to TRBJ1-4, with unresolved D. The CDR3 has 12 residues. CDR1 is MGHDK, CDR2 SYGVNS, per germline. Trimming removed 7 bases at V and 6 bases at J, with 9 bases between. This CDR3 reads CASTNTDEKLFF. The CDR3 DNA is TGTGCCAGCACCAATACAGATGAAAAACTGTTTTTT. Using reference TRBV25-1 and TRBJ1-4 for the parts outside the CDR3, the full variable domain is EADIYQTPRYLVIGTGKKITLECSQTMGHDKMYWYQQDPGMELHLIHYSYGVNSTEKGDLSSESTVSRIRTEHFPLTLESARPSHTSQYLCASTNTDEKLFFGSGTQLSVL.

This chain uses TRBV11-3 with TRBJ1-1; 10 nucleotides align to TRBD1. This CDR3 is built from 16 residues. Losses at the gene ends were 1 base for V and 6 bases for J; bases not matched to a gene: 8. The germline CDR1 and CDR2 sequences are SGHNT and YENEEA. The chain's CDR3 is CASSLVDRGPFAEAFF. CDR3 bases: TGTGCCAGCAGCTTAGTAGACAGGGGGCCTTTCGCTGAAGCTTTCTTT.

This chain connects TRBV27 to TRBJ1-1, with D tentatively TRBD1 (5 bases). V was shortened by 3 bases and J by 8 bases, with 13 bases between the two germline ends. The CDR3 runs 13 residues. Germline V gene data show CDR1 as MNHEY and CDR2 as SMNVEV (reference sequence). CDR3 sequence reads: CASSLAARGEAFF. CDR3 bases: TGTGCCAGCAGTTTGGCAGCGAGGGGAGAAGCTTTCTTT.

The gene calls are TRBV9 and TRBJ1-2; the D is unclear. The CDR3 extends over 15 amino acids. Germline lookup yields CDR1 SGDLS and CDR2 YYNGEE. Deletions cut 0 bases from V and 0 bases from J, with 9 bases between. The CDR3 here is CASSVGNTPNYGYTF. In DNA form, the CDR3 reads TGTGCCAGCAGCGTAGGCAACACACCTAACTATGGCTACACCTTC.

Details on this clone: The same CDR3 can be traced to other DNA sequences in this sample. The chain is built from TRBV9 and TRBJ2-5; 8 bases are shared with TRBD1. The CDR3 sequence is 15 residues long. Per the germline V gene, CDR1 is SGDLS and CDR2 is YYNGEE. V lost 2 bases, J lost 0 bases, and 3 bases stayed unmatched. In nucleotides, the CDR3 is TGTGCCAGCAGCGTGGCAGGGGGCTACCAAGAGACCCAGTACTTC. This codes for CASSVAGGYQETQYF.

This clone was counted only a few times. The rearrangement uses TRBV28 and TRBJ1-4; D gene unclear. The V end lost 10 bases, the J end lost 8 bases, and 23 bases lay between the germline ends. CDR3 length: 15 residues. Germline CDR1 MDHEN, CDR2 SYDVKM. The CDR3 is CATLPVRFIKEKLFF. Written as DNA, the CDR3 is TGTGCCACCTTGCCGGTCCGGTTCATAAAGGAAAAACTGTTTTTT.

The CDR3 sequence: CSVEDLQDGEKLFF. CDR3 nucleotide sequence: TGCAGCGTTGAAGACCTCCAGGACGGTGAAAAACTGTTTTTT. The chain uses TRBV29-1 and TRBJ1-4; D is undetermined. The CDR3 is 14 amino acids. The V gene's germline CDR1 is SQVTM and CDR2 ANQGSEA. The V end lost 0 bases, the J end lost 7 bases, and 12 bases lay between the germline ends.

This chain uses TRBV5-1 with TRBJ1-1, with 7 bases identical to TRBD1. Germline V gives CDR1 SGHRS, CDR2 YFSETQ. Losses at the gene ends were 2 bases for V and 3 bases for J; bases not matched to a gene: 7. This CDR3 region has 15 residues. CDR3 protein: CASSFQGDGHTEAFF. CDR3 sequence (DNA): TGCGCCAGCAGCTTCCAGGGGGATGGTCACACTGAAGCTTTCTTT.

The chain has TRBV29-1 and TRBJ1-1; D gene unclear. V lost 5 bases and J lost 0, with 10 bases in between. The CDR3 totals 13 residues. Germline V gene sequence: CDR1 SQVTM, CDR2 ANQGSEA. The CDR3 DNA reads as TGCAGCGTTCTTACTAGGATGAACACTGAAGCTTTCTTT. Protein: CSVLTRMNTEAFF.

V gene TRBV30 combines with J gene TRBJ1-1, with D hard to call. CDR3 length: 14 residues. CDR1 GTSNPN and CDR2 SVGIG come from the germline V gene (reference sequence). V lost 2 bases to trimming and J lost 11 bases, with 21 bases between them. CDR3 sequence (DNA): TGTGCCTGGAGTCTCCTTGGGCAGTCTCCGGCGGCTTTCTTT. Translated: CAWSLLGQSPAAFF.